A selection of T cell receptor beta chains follows, all from one sample in a study of cytomegalovirus exposure and HLA in healthy donors. Assay used: immunoSEQ multiplex PCR; TCRdb lists only in-frame clones, some missing. The sample lists about 130,000 clones, roughly nine tenths occurring once. Sequenced input: PBMCs. These receptors were taken from a man younger than 40 in good health and CMV-seronegative. The CDR3 runs from the conserved cysteine through the conserved F or W. Each record gives: D gene, CDR3 length, clone size, J gene, V gene, CDR3 DNA, CDR3 protein. A D gene is named only where the DNA matches it firmly. Clone size is stated in some rows and not others, as once, few, many or a class when expanded.

d_gene: TRBD1
len: 12
abundance: few
j_gene: TRBJ1-1
v_gene: TRBV6-5
CDR3nt: TGTGCCAGCAGTGGACAGGGCACTGAAGCTTTCTTT
CDR3aa: CASSGQGTEAFF

d_gene: NA
len: 14
abundance: NA
j_gene: TRBJ1-2
v_gene: TRBV6-1
CDR3nt: TGTGCCAGCAGTGTCGGGGGGAGGTTCTATGGCTACACCTTC
CDR3aa: CASSVGGRFYGYTF

d_gene: NA
len: 16
abundance: NA
j_gene: TRBJ2-7
v_gene: TRBV5-1
CDR3nt: TGCGCCAGCAGCCCCCGACGGCGAGGGTTAGGCTACGAGCAGTACTTC
CDR3aa: CASSPRRRGLGYEQYF

d_gene: NA
len: 12
abundance: NA
j_gene: TRBJ1-5
v_gene: TRBV6-1
CDR3nt: TGTGCCAGCAACTCGCCCAATCAGCCCCAGCATTTT
CDR3aa: CASNSPNQPQHF

d_gene: TRBD2
len: 15
abundance: NA
j_gene: TRBJ2-3
v_gene: TRBV6-5
CDR3nt: TGTGCCAGCAGTATAGCGGGGGGGCCCACAGATACGCAGTATTTT
CDR3aa: CASSIAGGPTDTQYF

d_gene: NA
len: 13
abundance: NA
j_gene: TRBJ2-1
v_gene: TRBV5-1
CDR3nt: TGCGCCAGCAGCCCCGGACAGAACAATGAGCAGTTCTTC
CDR3aa: CASSPGQNNEQFF

d_gene: TRBD2
len: 16
abundance: once
j_gene: TRBJ2-1
v_gene: TRBV5-1
CDR3nt: TGCGCCAGCACCCGACTAGCGGGGGGAAGGGACAATGAGCAGTTCTTC
CDR3aa: CASTRLAGGRDNEQFF

d_gene: NA
len: 14
abundance: NA
j_gene: TRBJ1-5
v_gene: TRBV5-6
CDR3nt: TGTGCCAGCAGCCGTGGGAGTGTATATCAGCCCCAGCATTTT
CDR3aa: CASSRGSVYQPQHF

d_gene: NA
len: 11
abundance: NA
j_gene: TRBJ1-1
v_gene: TRBV6-5
CDR3nt: TGTGCCAGTTATTTCAACACTGAAGCTTTCTTT
CDR3aa: CASYFNTEAFF

d_gene: NA
len: 14
abundance: once
j_gene: TRBJ2-5
v_gene: TRBV28
CDR3nt: TGTGCCAGCAGTTTATTCGGCGGGGAAGAGACCCAGTACTTC
CDR3aa: CASSLFGGEETQYF

d_gene: TRBD1
len: 15
abundance: NA
j_gene: TRBJ1-2
v_gene: TRBV6-5
CDR3nt: TGTGCCAGCACCAGAACCGGGACAGGGACCTATGGCTACACCTTC
CDR3aa: CASTRTGTGTYGYTF

d_gene: NA
len: 15
abundance: few
j_gene: TRBJ2-1
v_gene: TRBV15
CDR3nt: TGTGCCACCAGCAGAGATAGACTCGACCCGAATGAGCAGTTCTTC
CDR3aa: CATSRDRLDPNEQFF

d_gene: NA
len: 12
abundance: NA
j_gene: TRBJ2-7
v_gene: TRBV5-6
CDR3nt: TGTGCCAGCAGCCTCGGTCCCGCGGAGCAGTACTTC
CDR3aa: CASSLGPAEQYF

d_gene: NA
len: 11
abundance: NA
j_gene: TRBJ2-5
v_gene: TRBV6-6
CDR3nt: TGTGCCAGCAGCCACTTAGAGACCCAGTACTTC
CDR3aa: CASSHLETQYF

d_gene: NA
len: 13
abundance: few
j_gene: TRBJ1-2
v_gene: TRBV7-9
CDR3nt: TGTGCCAGCAGCTTTTCAGGGCTCGAAGGCTACACCTTC
CDR3aa: CASSFSGLEGYTF

d_gene: NA
len: 14
abundance: NA
j_gene: TRBJ2-5
v_gene: TRBV15
CDR3nt: TGTGCCACCAGCAGGCCAGGGGGGCCAGAGACCCAGTACTTC
CDR3aa: CATSRPGGPETQYF

d_gene: TRBD2
len: 15
abundance: once
j_gene: TRBJ2-5
v_gene: TRBV29-1
CDR3nt: TGCAGCGCCTTAGGACTAGCGGGGGGCGGGGAGACCCAGTACTTC
CDR3aa: CSALGLAGGGETQYF

d_gene: TRBD1
len: 16
abundance: NA
j_gene: TRBJ1-2
v_gene: TRBV11-2
CDR3nt: TGTGCCAGCAGCTTGCGAACAGGGGGGGATTTTTATGGCTACACCTTC
CDR3aa: CASSLRTGGDFYGYTF

d_gene: NA
len: 11
abundance: NA
j_gene: TRBJ1-1
v_gene: TRBV5-4
CDR3nt: TGTGCCAGCAGCTCGGGACTCGTAGCTTTCTTT
CDR3aa: CASSSGLVAFF

d_gene: NA
len: 16
abundance: NA
j_gene: TRBJ2-5
v_gene: TRBV5-4
CDR3nt: TGTGCCAGCAGCTTGGGAGGGGGTAATGGGGCGAAGACCCAGTACTTC
CDR3aa: CASSLGGGNGAKTQYF

d_gene: NA
len: 17
abundance: once
j_gene: TRBJ2-6
v_gene: TRBV19
CDR3nt: TGTGCCAGTAGTATCCGGGGGTTAAGCTCTGGGGCCAACGTCCTGACTTTC
CDR3aa: CASSIRGLSSGANVLTF

d_gene: NA
len: 14
abundance: few
j_gene: TRBJ1-5
v_gene: TRBV10-3
CDR3nt: TGTGCCATCAGTGATGGGGGGGTACGGCAGCCCCAGCATTTT
CDR3aa: CAISDGGVRQPQHF

d_gene: TRBD1
len: 17
abundance: NA
j_gene: TRBJ2-1
v_gene: TRBV11-2
CDR3nt: TGTGCCAGCAGCCCAGTGGGTGCCGGGACAGTCTACAATGAGCAGTTCTTC
CDR3aa: CASSPVGAGTVYNEQFF

d_gene: NA
len: 14
abundance: NA
j_gene: TRBJ2-3
v_gene: TRBV5-1
CDR3nt: TGCGCCAGCAGCTTTAACCGGGACACAGATACGCAGTATTTT
CDR3aa: CASSFNRDTDTQYF

d_gene: NA
len: 13
abundance: NA
j_gene: TRBJ1-5
v_gene: TRBV19
CDR3nt: TGTGCCAGTAACTGGGGGGGCAATCAGCCCCAGCATTTT
CDR3aa: CASNWGGNQPQHF

d_gene: TRBD2
len: 18
abundance: NA
j_gene: TRBJ2-7
v_gene: TRBV28
CDR3nt: TGTGCCAGCAGTTTATGGGGCTCGACTAGCGGGGACTCCTACGAGCAGTACTTC
CDR3aa: CASSLWGSTSGDSYEQYF